This T cell receptor (beta chain) was documented in a study of blood T cell repertoires in COVID-19. Study context: The analysed material was cDNA or gDNA that came from T cells, B-cell-depleted T cells, or PBMCs.

Clones were read by immunoSEQ multiplex PCR, and TCRdb kept only the in-frame ones, dropping some. The data show a few hundred thousand clones, around 87% seen once. Germline V gene lookup returns CDR1 MNHEY and CDR2 SVGEGT. The CDR3 is 15 amino acids. V gave up 0 bases and J gave up 0 bases, with 8 bases separating them. The specimen sequenced was peripheral blood. This chain joins TRBV6-2 or TRBV6-3 and TRBJ1-1; D uncertain. The receptor's source is a woman in her forties or fifties who had recovered from COVID-19. The CDR3 DNA sequence: TGTGCCAGCAGTTACTCGAGGATTGTGAACACTGAAGCTTTCTTT. Protein: CASSYSRIVNTEAFF.